This TCR beta chain was identified in a study of T cells in Graves' hyperthyroidism and ophthalmopathy. This clonotype was seen repeatedly, ten times or more. The study left out patients who had uncontrolled infection, other autoimmune disease, pregnancy or lactation. Authors of the study amplified TCR beta CDR3 regions from RNA transcripts. First-round RT-PCR of the TCR CDR3 relied on the HTBI primer set. Each CDR3 protein gets one entry after TCRdb re-called the multiplex PCR reads with MiXCR. The repertoire holds hundreds of thousands of distinct CDR3 sequences, with over 40% as singletons. Sequences were obtained from peripheral blood or thyroid tissue (not recorded which). This sequence originates from an adult man with Graves' disease, either hyperthyroidism or ophthalmopathy (not recorded which).

DNA for the CDR3: TGCAGCGTTGAAGACCCCCTTATCAACAGAGCTTTCTTT. Its protein is CSVEDPLINRAFF. The rearrangement uses TRBV29-1 and TRBJ1-1, with no clear D. CDR3 length: 13 residues. Trimming shortened V by 0 bases and J by 10 bases, and 15 bases separated the two germline ends. In germline, CDR1 is SQVTM, CDR2 ANQGSEA.